This TCR beta chain was identified during a study of identical twins. cDNA carried unique molecular identifiers, and a universal primer site was added by template switching. TCRdb used MiXCR to reprocess the 5' RACE reads, holding one entry per CDR3 protein. Among about 250,000 distinct CDR3 sequences listed, over 13% were seen once. The CDR3 extends over 18 amino acids. Germline CDR1 is SGHDT and CDR2 is YYEEEE. Trimming took 1 base from V and 2 from J, leaving 22 bases between them. The chain has TRBV5-6 and TRBJ2-7; D is perhaps TRBD1 (6 bases). Sequencing was done on a sample of memory (CD45RO+) T cells sorted from blood. This receptor was taken from a woman aged 18 to 35 in good health. The chain's CDR3 is CASSLNKATGDNPYEQYF. As DNA, the CDR3 is TGTGCCAGCAGCTTGAATAAGGCGACAGGCGATAATCCCTACGAGCAGTACTTC.